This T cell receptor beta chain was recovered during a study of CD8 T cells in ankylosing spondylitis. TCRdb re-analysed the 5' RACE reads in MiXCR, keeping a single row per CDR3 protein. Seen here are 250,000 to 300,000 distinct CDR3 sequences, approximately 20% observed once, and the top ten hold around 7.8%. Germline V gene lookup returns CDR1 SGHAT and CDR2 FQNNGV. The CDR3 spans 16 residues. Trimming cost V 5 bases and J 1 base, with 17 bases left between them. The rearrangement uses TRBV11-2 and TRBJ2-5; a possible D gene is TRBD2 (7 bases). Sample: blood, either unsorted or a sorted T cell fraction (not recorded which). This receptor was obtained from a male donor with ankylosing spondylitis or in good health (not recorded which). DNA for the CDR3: TGTGCCAGCAGCCAAGGGGGGGGAATCACCCAAGAGACCCAGTACTTC. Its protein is CASSQGGGITQETQYF.